Listed below are T cell receptor beta chains from one sample, sequenced in a study of T cell responses to AZD1222 COVID-19 vaccine. Libraries were prepared by immunoSEQ multiplex PCR; TCRdb keeps only in-frame clonotypes and omits some of them. Seen here are about 61,000 clones, approximately 90% observed once, and the top ten hold just under 5%. Here the sequenced sample was peripheral blood, taken on day 0 of AZD1222 vaccination. Every receptor here comes from an adult in good health. CDR3s include the opening cysteine and the closing phenylalanine or tryptophan. Size tells how often a clone was seen (once, few, many) or the class of an expanded clone, and some rows leave it out.

cdr3_length j_call clone_size v_call cdr3_aa
15 TRBJ1-5 . TRBV6-6 CASSPSGTGNQPQHF
14 TRBJ1-2 . TRBV11-2 CASSFQGGFYGYTF
16 TRBJ2-3 . TRBV18 CASSTYREAGADTQYF
13 TRBJ2-4 . TRBV7-9 CASRGSGENIQYF
13 TRBJ2-1 . TRBV10-1 CASSESGGVEQFF
12 TRBJ1-2 . TRBV12-3/TRBV12-4 CASSLSNYGYTF
14 TRBJ1-1 . TRBV5-1 CASSPINGHTEAFF
15 TRBJ1-2 . TRBV5-1 CASSLEAVGDYGYTF
15 TRBJ2-1 . TRBV19 CASSITSGGSNEQFF
12 TRBJ2-7 . TRBV2 CASRQGGYEQYF
17 TRBJ1-6 . TRBV7-8 CASSLGVGQPNNSPLHF
13 TRBJ1-2 . TRBV18 CASSRRQAVGYTF
15 TRBJ2-1 once TRBV6-5 CASSYSGGLYNEQFF
17 TRBJ2-5 . TRBV6-2/TRBV6-3 CASSYSIQRGQQETQYF
16 TRBJ2-1 . TRBV24-1 CATSDPGQGARGEQFF
13 TRBJ1-3 . TRBV11-2 CATRGLSGNTIYF
15 TRBJ2-3 once TRBV5-1 CASSLNPLVRDTQYF
15 TRBJ1-1 . TRBV5-8 CASSAHRGGGTEAFF
18 TRBJ2-3 . TRBV24-1 CATSDPGHTGASTDTQYF
12 TRBJ2-5 once TRBV2 CASLTGVETQYF
13 TRBJ1-5 . TRBV12-3/TRBV12-4 CASNFGDGQPQHF
12 TRBJ2-3 once TRBV2 CASSSQGNTQYF
16 TRBJ1-2 . TRBV6-5 CASSYSRTGGGYGYTF
17 TRBJ1-4 . TRBV5-1 CASSLGPQGSTNEKLFF
14 TRBJ1-6 . TRBV7-9 CASSNSLGQSPLHF
16 TRBJ2-3 . TRBV7-3 CASSFGASGTTDTQYF
13 TRBJ1-1 . TRBV2 CASSEQVNTEAFF
15 TRBJ2-7 . TRBV4-1 CASSQAGQGADEQYF
14 TRBJ2-7 once TRBV6-5 CASRPSLFSYEQYF
15 TRBJ2-5 . TRBV5-6 CASSLRGASWETQYF
12 TRBJ1-2 . TRBV12-3/TRBV12-4 CASSLPPYGYTF
12 TRBJ1-2 . TRBV6-5 CASAGRHYGYTF
14 TRBJ2-7 . TRBV6-8 CASKGYRGTYEQYF
15 TRBJ1-6 . TRBV5-4 CASSLGALSNSPLHF
15 TRBJ2-5 . TRBV29-1 CSVRRGAGGQETQYF
12 TRBJ1-2 . TRBV5-1 CASSLAGTGSTF
13 TRBJ2-2 . TRBV19 CASTSDATGELFF
14 TRBJ1-5 . TRBV5-6 CASSGGHGNQPQHF
15 TRBJ2-2 . TRBV6-2/TRBV6-3 CASSLRGPNTGELFF
14 TRBJ2-7 . TRBV2 CASSSVAESYEQYF
16 TRBJ2-1 . TRBV12-5 CASGPQGPRSYNEQFF
15 TRBJ1-3 once TRBV6-5 CASSYSPDSGNTIYF